The 27 T cell receptor beta chains presented below share a single source sample, sequenced in a study of blood T cell repertoires in COVID-19. TCRdb keeps only in-frame clones here, not all; method: immunoSEQ multiplex PCR. Of 200,000 or so clones listed, 85% to 90% were seen once; the top ten hold roughly 2%. The sequencing input was peripheral blood. The receptors were gathered from a woman aged 50 to 60 with acute or convalescent COVID-19.

V and J are TRBV21-1 and TRBJ2-2; TRBD2, the D gene given by the table, was not confirmed from the DNA. TRBV21-1 corresponds to a pseudogene. This CDR3 is 15 amino acids long. CDR3 in amino acids: CASSKGPEGTGELFF. The CDR3 nucleotides read TGTGCCAGCAGCAAAGGGCCCGAGGGCACCGGGGAGCTGTTTTTT.

In nucleotides, the CDR3 is TGTGCCTGGAGAACCGGACTAGCGGGAAGGGCAGAGACCCAGTACTTC. This gives the protein CAWRTGLAGRAETQYF. The gene calls are TRBV30 and TRBJ2-5; 12 bases are a match to TRBD2. Germline V lookup: CDR1 GTSNPN, CDR2 SVGIG (reference sequence). CDR3 size: 16 residues. V trimming: 3 bases; J trimming: 4 bases; junction bases outside the gene matches: 9.

The chain carries TRBV6-5 and TRBJ2-7; TRBD2 matches 14 bases. The CDR3 spans 16 residues. Germline CDR1 MNHEY, CDR2 SVGAGI. Unmatched junction bases numbered 3, after V lost 0 bases and J lost 5 bases. The CDR3 is CASSYSRTSGGNEQYF. CDR3 DNA sequence: TGTGCCAGCAGTTACTCTCGGACTAGCGGGGGGAACGAGCAGTACTTC.

The chain couples TRBV27 to TRBJ2-7; 7 bases map to TRBD1. V was clipped by 2 bases and J by 3 bases; unmatched bases: 1. Per germline, CDR1 MNHEY and CDR2 SMNVEV (reference sequence). This CDR3 spans 13 amino acids. This CDR3 reads CASSLGTVYEQYF. For the CDR3, the DNA is TGTGCCAGCAGTTTAGGGACAGTCTACGAGCAGTACTTC.

This clone has a single count. The chain recombines TRBV21-1 with TRBJ2-4; TRBD1 is the table's D call and was not checked against the DNA. TRBV21-1 is given as a pseudogene. The CDR3 covers 18 residues. The CDR3 sequence is CASSKPRTGFGSKNIQYF. The CDR3 nucleotides are TGTGCCAGCAGCAAACCCCGGACAGGGTTTGGGTCCAAAAACATTCAGTACTTC.

The J gene is TRBJ2-1, the V gene TRBV7-9; the match to TRBD2 covers 10 bases. The CDR3 runs to 17 residues. CDR1 SEHNR and CDR2 FQNEAQ come from the germline V gene (reference sequence). With 4 bases clipped from V and 0 bases from J, the junction kept 6 bases outside the gene matches. The CDR3 loop reads CASSSGTSASSYNEQFF. For the CDR3, the DNA is TGTGCCAGCAGCTCCGGGACTAGCGCCTCCTCCTACAATGAGCAGTTCTTC.

V is TRBV7-2 and J is TRBJ2-4, with D hard to call. This CDR3 has 14 residues. The germline V and J ends were trimmed by 3 bases and 1 base, with 7 bases remaining between them. Germline loops: CDR1 SGHTA, CDR2 FQGNSA. The CDR3 loop is CASSFSRAKNIQYF. The CDR3 DNA sequence: TGTGCCAGCAGCTTTAGTCGGGCCAAAAACATTCAGTACTTC.

This chain uses TRBV18 with TRBJ2-2, with 9 nucleotides matching TRBD1. The germline gives CDR1 KGHSH, CDR2 LQKENI. Losses at the gene ends were 3 bases for V and 2 bases for J; bases not matched to a gene: 4. The CDR3 runs 16 residues. The CDR3 DNA reads TGTGCCAGCTCACCGTTGACAGGGGGTAACACCGGGGAGCTGTTTTTT. This gives the protein CASSPLTGGNTGELFF.

In nucleotides, the CDR3 is TGCGCCAGCAGCCAAGATCGGGGCAGGGGATACGAGCAGTACTTC. Translating it yields CASSQDRGRGYEQYF. The genes are TRBV4-3 and TRBJ2-7, with a tentative D call TRBD1 (6 bases). Trimming pared 0 bases from V and 4 bases from J, leaving 13 bases between. The CDR3 covers 15 residues. Germline V gene lookup returns CDR1 LGHNA and CDR2 YSLEER.

The gene calls are TRBV19 and TRBJ2-1; TRBD1 matches 9 bases. The CDR3 is 15 residues long. V trimming: 6 bases; J trimming: 2 bases; junction bases outside the gene matches: 5. Per germline, CDR1 LNHDA and CDR2 SQIVND (reference sequence). The CDR3 DNA reads as TGTGCCAGTAGCCAGGGGACAGGGACCTACAATGAGCAGTTCTTC. It encodes CASSQGTGTYNEQFF.

This clone turned up a few times. The chain uses TRBV5-1 and TRBJ2-2; 9 bases agree with TRBD2. V was clipped by 4 bases and J by 5 bases; unmatched bases: 6. Germline V gene data show CDR1 as SGHRS and CDR2 as YFSETQ. The CDR3 has 15 amino acids. The CDR3 loop is CASSLLAGTTGELFF. CDR3 sequence (DNA): TGCGCCAGCAGCCTCCTAGCGGGAACAACCGGGGAGCTGTTTTTT.

The chain uses TRBV6-5 and TRBJ1-2; D is possibly TRBD1 (6 bases). The CDR3 totals 14 residues. Germline CDR1 is MNHEY and CDR2 is SVGAGI. Trimming cost V 0 bases and J 8 bases, with 13 bases left between them. The DNA for the CDR3 is TGTGCCAGCAGTTACTCGCAGGGGATGGGAGGCTACACCTTC. Translation gives CASSYSQGMGGYTF.

With respect to this clone: This CDR3 is also generated by other DNA sequences in the sample. The chain has TRBV27 and TRBJ1-3; TRBD1 matches 7 bases. Losses at the gene ends were 5 bases for V and 3 bases for J; bases not matched to a gene: 4. Germline-derived CDR1 and CDR2 are MNHEY and SMNVEV (reference sequence). The CDR3 is made up of 14 amino acids. The CDR3 region has the DNA TGTGCCAGCAGTCCACAGGGGAATGGAAACACCATATATTTT. Protein sequence: CASSPQGNGNTIYF.

The CDR3 bases are TGTGCCAGCAGTGGACTAGCGGGAGTGGAAGAGACCCAGTACTTC. Protein: CASSGLAGVEETQYF. The V and J genes are TRBV27 and TRBJ2-5; TRBD2 matches 13 bases. The ends lost 5 bases at V and 3 bases at J; junction bases unmatched: 3. The CDR3 has 15 residues. Germline V gene data show CDR1 as MNHEY and CDR2 as SMNVEV (reference sequence).

The CDR3 sequence: CASSTRTGRGANVLTF. CDR3 nucleotides: TGTGCCAGTAGTACCAGGACAGGGAGAGGGGCCAACGTCCTGACTTTC. The J gene is TRBJ2-6, the V gene TRBV19; the match to TRBD1 covers 8 bases. Germline loops: CDR1 LNHDA, CDR2 SQIVND (reference sequence). Losses at the gene ends were 4 bases for V and 4 bases for J; bases not matched to a gene: 6. This CDR3 is built from 16 residues.

This clone has more than one count but fewer than ten. The chain links TRBV6-2 or TRBV6-3 to TRBJ2-2; 9 bases line up with TRBD2. Unmatched junction bases numbered 11, after V lost 6 bases and J lost 6 bases. The V gene's germline CDR1 is MNHEY and CDR2 SVGEGT. This CDR3 has 16 amino acids. CDR3 nucleotide sequence: TGTGCCAGCAGCAAAAGGGTTAGCGGGGGCGCCGGGGAGCTGTTTTTT. Protein sequence: CASSKRVSGGAGELFF.

This chain connects TRBV21-1 to TRBJ1-1; the D segment call TRBD1 is taken from the table without a DNA check. TRBV21-1 is labeled a pseudogene. This CDR3 is built from 13 residues. CDR3 in amino acids: CASIIGQNTEAFF. DNA of the CDR3: TGTGCCAGCATCATAGGACAGAACACTGAAGCTTTCTTT.

This clone was recorded a few times. The chain employs TRBV10-1 and TRBJ2-7, with unresolved D. Per germline, CDR1 WNHNN and CDR2 SYGVQD (reference sequence). V was trimmed by 0 bases and J by 7 bases, leaving 13 bases between them. The CDR3 loop spans 14 amino acids. The CDR3 nucleotides read TGCGCCAGCAGTGAGTCTGACCGACCCAGGGAGCAGTACTTC. It translates to CASSESDRPREQYF.

This chain connects TRBV19 to TRBJ2-3, with 10 bases fitting TRBD1. The CDR3 consists of 14 residues. V lost 7 bases, J lost 3 bases, and 4 bases stayed unmatched. Germline-derived CDR1 and CDR2 are LNHDA and SQIVND (reference sequence). This CDR3 reads CASKGTGVTDTQYF. DNA for the CDR3: TGTGCCAGTAAGGGGACAGGGGTGACAGATACGCAGTATTTT.

V and J are TRBV6-5 and TRBJ2-3, with a possible D match to TRBD2 (6 bases). CDR3 size: 13 residues. V lost 5 bases and J 5 bases, leaving 11 bases between the germline ends. Germline V gene lookup returns CDR1 MNHEY and CDR2 SVGAGI. CDR3 sequence reads: CASSPRGKDTQYF. The CDR3 nucleotides are TGTGCCAGCAGTCCCCGGGGGAAAGATACGCAGTATTTT.

This clone was picked up one time. The rearrangement links TRBV2 to TRBJ1-1; 9 nucleotides align to TRBD1. The CDR3 sequence is 11 residues long. The germline CDR1 and CDR2 sequences are SNHLY and FYNNEI. The J segment lost 5 bases and the V segment lost 10 bases, leaving 2 bases of the junction unmatched. The CDR3 nucleotides are TGTGCCATAGACAGGGGGACTGAAGCTTTCTTT. Its translation is CAIDRGTEAFF.

The chain uses TRBV29-1 and TRBJ2-1, with D possibly matching TRBD2 (7 bases). This CDR3 spans 11 amino acids. The germline V gene has CDR1 SQVTM and CDR2 ANQGSEA. Deletions cut 8 bases from V and 8 bases from J, with 13 bases between. CDR3 amino acids: CSIGGVDEQFF. CDR3 DNA sequence: TGCAGCATAGGGGGGGTCGATGAGCAGTTCTTC.

The chain couples TRBV29-1 to TRBJ2-3; 10 positions agree with TRBD2. V lost 6 bases to trimming and J lost 4 bases; unmatched junction nucleotides: 1. Germline CDR1 is SQVTM and CDR2 is ANQGSEA. The CDR3 totals 12 residues. This CDR3 is CSVLAGADTQYF. The CDR3 region has the DNA TGCAGCGTCCTAGCGGGAGCAGATACGCAGTATTTT.

The rearrangement links TRBV10-1 to TRBJ2-1, with D perhaps TRBD2 (5 bases). V was trimmed by 0 bases and J by 4 bases, leaving 7 bases between them. This CDR3 region has 14 residues. Germline V gene sequence: CDR1 WNHNN, CDR2 SYGVQD (reference sequence). CDR3 sequence (DNA): TGCGCCAGCAGTGAGTCTGAGCGGTACAATGAGCAGTTCTTC. Residues: CASSESERYNEQFF.

This sequence joins TRBV5-1 and TRBJ2-3; D might be TRBD2 (7 bases). Germline V CDR1 and CDR2: SGHRS, YFSETQ. The V and J ends lost 0 bases and 3 bases respectively, with 11 bases between them. The CDR3 runs to 15 residues. CDR3 loop: CASSLVGGPTDTQYF. DNA of the CDR3: TGCGCCAGCAGCTTGGTGGGGGGGCCGACAGATACGCAGTATTTT. The full variable domain, rest sourced from reference TRBV5-1 and TRBJ2-3, is KAGVTQTPRYLIKTRGQQVTLSCSPISGHRSVSWYQQTPGQGLQFLFEYFSETQRNKGNFPGRFSGRQFSNSRSEMNVSTLELGDSALYLCASSLVGGPTDTQYFGPGTRLTVL.

V is TRBV6-5 and J is TRBJ1-6; maybe TRBD1 (5 bases). This CDR3 is built from 15 residues. Germline-derived CDR1 and CDR2 are MNHEY and SVGAGI. Trimming removed 3 bases at V and 7 bases at J, with 13 bases between. CDR3 DNA: TGTGCCAGCAGTTATAAGGTGTGGGGCAATTCACCCCTCCACTTT. Its translation: CASSYKVWGNSPLHF.

J is TRBJ1-2 and V is TRBV5-5; D is undetermined. V gave up 0 bases and J gave up 8 bases, with 20 bases separating them. The V gene's germline CDR1 is SGHKS and CDR2 YYEKEE (reference sequence). The CDR3 extends over 16 amino acids. This chain's CDR3 is CASSLEGQPRAEGYTF. CDR3 bases: TGTGCCAGCAGCTTGGAAGGTCAACCGAGGGCGGAGGGCTACACCTTC.